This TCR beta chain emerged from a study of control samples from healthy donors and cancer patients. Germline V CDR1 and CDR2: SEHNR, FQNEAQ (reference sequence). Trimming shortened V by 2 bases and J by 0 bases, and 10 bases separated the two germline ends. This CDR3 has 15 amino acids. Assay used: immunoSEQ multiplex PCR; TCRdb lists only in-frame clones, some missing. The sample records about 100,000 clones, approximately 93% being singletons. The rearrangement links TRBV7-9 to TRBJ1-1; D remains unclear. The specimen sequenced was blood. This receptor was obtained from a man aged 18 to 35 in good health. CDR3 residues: CASSLKVRLNTEAFF. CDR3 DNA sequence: TGTGCCAGCAGCTTAAAGGTCCGGTTGAACACTGAAGCTTTCTTT.